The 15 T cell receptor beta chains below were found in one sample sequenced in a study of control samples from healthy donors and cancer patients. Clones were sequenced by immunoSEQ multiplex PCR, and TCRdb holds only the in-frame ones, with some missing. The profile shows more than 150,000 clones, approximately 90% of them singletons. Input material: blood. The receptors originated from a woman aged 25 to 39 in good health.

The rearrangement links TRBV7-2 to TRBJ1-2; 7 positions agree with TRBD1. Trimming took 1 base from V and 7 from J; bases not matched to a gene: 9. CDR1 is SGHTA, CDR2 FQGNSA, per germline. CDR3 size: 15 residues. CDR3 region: CASSLGTGPAGGYTF. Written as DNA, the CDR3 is TGTGCCAGCAGCTTAGGGACAGGCCCGGCCGGTGGCTACACCTTC.

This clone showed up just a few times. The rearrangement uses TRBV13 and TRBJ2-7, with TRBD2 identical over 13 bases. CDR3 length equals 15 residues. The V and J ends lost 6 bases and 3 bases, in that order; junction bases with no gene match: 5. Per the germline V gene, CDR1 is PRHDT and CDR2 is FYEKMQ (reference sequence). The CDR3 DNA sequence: TGTGCCAGCAGACCCTGGACTAGCGGGAGCTACGAGCAGTACTTC. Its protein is CASRPWTSGSYEQYF. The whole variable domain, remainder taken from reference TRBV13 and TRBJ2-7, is AAGVIQSPRHLIKEKRETATLKCYPIPRHDTVYWYQQGPGQDPQFLISFYEKMQSDKGSIPDRFSAQQFSDYHSELNMSSLELGDSALYFCASRPWTSGSYEQYFGPGTRLTVT.

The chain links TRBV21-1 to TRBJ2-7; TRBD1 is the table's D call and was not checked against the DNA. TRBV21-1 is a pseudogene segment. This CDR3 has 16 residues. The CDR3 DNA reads TGTGCCAGCAGCAATAAAATGGGACAGCCTGCCTACGAGCAGTACTTC. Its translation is CASSNKMGQPAYEQYF.

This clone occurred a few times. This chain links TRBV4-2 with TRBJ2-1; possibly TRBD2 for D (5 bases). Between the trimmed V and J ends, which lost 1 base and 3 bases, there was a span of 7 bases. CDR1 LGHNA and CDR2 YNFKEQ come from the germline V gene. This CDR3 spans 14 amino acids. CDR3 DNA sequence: TGTGCCAGCAGCCAAGGAGCGGACTACAATGAGCAGTTCTTC. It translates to CASSQGADYNEQFF.

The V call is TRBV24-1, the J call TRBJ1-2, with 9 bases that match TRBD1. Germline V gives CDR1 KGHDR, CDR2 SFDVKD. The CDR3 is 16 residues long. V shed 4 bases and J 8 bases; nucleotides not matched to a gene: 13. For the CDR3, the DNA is TGTGCCACCAGTGACACAACCGGGACAGGGCCGGGAGGCTACACCTTC. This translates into CATSDTTGTGPGGYTF.

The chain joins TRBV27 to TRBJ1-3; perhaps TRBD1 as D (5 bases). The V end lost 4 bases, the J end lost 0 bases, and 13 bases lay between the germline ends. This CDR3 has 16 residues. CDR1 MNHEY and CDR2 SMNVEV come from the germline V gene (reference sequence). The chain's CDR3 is CASSSIQDPSGNTIYF. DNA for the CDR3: TGTGCCAGCAGTTCGATACAGGACCCCTCTGGAAACACCATATATTTT.

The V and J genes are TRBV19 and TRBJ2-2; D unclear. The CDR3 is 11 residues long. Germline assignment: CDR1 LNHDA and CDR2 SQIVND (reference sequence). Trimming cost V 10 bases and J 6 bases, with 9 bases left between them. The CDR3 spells CAIEGSGELFF. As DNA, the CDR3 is TGTGCCATCGAAGGCTCCGGGGAGCTGTTTTTT.

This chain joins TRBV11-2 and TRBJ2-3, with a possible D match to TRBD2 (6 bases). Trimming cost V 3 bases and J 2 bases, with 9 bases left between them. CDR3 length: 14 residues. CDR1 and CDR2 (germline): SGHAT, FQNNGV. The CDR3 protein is CASSFGSLTDTQYF. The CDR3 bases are TGTGCCAGCAGCTTCGGGAGTCTCACAGATACGCAGTATTTT.

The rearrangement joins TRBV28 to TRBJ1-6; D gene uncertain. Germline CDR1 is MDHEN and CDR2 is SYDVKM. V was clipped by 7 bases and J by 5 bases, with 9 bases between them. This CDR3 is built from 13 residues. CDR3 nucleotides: TGTGCCAGCATTTCTTTCCATAATTCACCCCTCCACTTT. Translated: CASISFHNSPLHF.

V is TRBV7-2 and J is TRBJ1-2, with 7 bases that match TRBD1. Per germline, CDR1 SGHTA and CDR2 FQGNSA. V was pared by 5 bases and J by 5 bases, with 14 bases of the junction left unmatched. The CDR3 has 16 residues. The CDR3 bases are TGTGCCAGCAGCCCCACGGGCCTTGGGACAGCTTATGGCTACACCTTC. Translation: CASSPTGLGTAYGYTF.

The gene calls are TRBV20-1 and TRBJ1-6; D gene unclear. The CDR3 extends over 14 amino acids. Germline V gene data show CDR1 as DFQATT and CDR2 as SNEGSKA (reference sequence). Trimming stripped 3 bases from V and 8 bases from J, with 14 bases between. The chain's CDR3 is CSASSRVGDSPLHF. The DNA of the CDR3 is TGCAGTGCTAGTAGCAGAGTTGGAGATTCACCCCTCCACTTT.

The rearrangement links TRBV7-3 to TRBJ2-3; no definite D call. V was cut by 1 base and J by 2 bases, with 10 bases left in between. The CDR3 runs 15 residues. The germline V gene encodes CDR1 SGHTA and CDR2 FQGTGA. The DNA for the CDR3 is TGTGCCAGCAGCTTAAAAGGGCCCCCCACAGATACGCAGTATTTT. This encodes CASSLKGPPTDTQYF.

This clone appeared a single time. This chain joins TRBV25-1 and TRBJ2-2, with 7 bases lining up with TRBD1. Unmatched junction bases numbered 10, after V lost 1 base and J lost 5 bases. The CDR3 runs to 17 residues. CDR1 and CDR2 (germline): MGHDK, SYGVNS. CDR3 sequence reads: CASSEWGPAGGTGELFF. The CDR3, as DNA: TGTGCCAGCAGTGAATGGGGCCCGGCAGGGGGAACCGGGGAGCTGTTTTTT.

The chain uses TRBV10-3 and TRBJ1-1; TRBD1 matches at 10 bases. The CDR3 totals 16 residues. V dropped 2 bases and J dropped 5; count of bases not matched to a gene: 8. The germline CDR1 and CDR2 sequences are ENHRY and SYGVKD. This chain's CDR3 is CAISELRTGGSTEAFF. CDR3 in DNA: TGTGCCATCAGTGAGCTTAGGACAGGGGGTTCGACTGAAGCTTTCTTT.

CDR3 loop: CASSFSRRWNEQFF. CDR3 sequence (DNA): TGCGCCAGCAGCTTTAGTAGGCGGTGGAATGAGCAGTTCTTC. The V gene is TRBV5-1, the J gene TRBJ2-1; D is uncertain. The CDR3 contains 14 residues. Trimming removed 2 bases at V and 7 bases at J, with 13 bases between. CDR1 and CDR2 from the germline V gene are SGHRS and YFSETQ.